The TCR beta chain described here comes from a study of T-cell memory formation after mild COVID-19. Study-level information: For the most part, TCR clusters were specific to one donor. General study points: There were some responding clones in pre-infection memory, which suggested that cross-reactive memory had joined.

5'RACE primed at constant segments yielded TCR alpha and TCR beta cDNA libraries bearing sample barcodes and UMIs. Each CDR3 protein gets one entry after TCRdb re-called the 5' RACE reads with MiXCR. The sample shows roughly 410,000 distinct CDR3 sequences, about 24% of them seen only once. Remarks on this clonotype: Its antigen is currently unknown.

V was trimmed by 2 bases and J by 14 bases, leaving 10 bases between them. Germline V gene data show CDR1 as MNHEY and CDR2 as SVGEGT. This CDR3 has 11 amino acids. This chain connects TRBV6-2 or TRBV6-3 to TRBJ2-1; a weak D match, TRBD2 (5 bases). The specimen sequenced was PBMCs or a T cell subset sorted from them (not recorded which). This clonotype was sampled from an adult woman who had mild COVID-19 (a few samples of this study predate the infection). Cell type and time point are not known. The CDR3, as DNA: TGTGCCAGCAGTTACGAGGGTCGCAAGTTCTTC. Encoded protein: CASSYEGRKFF.